The rows below give T cell receptor beta chains drawn from one sample of a study of T cell repertoires in cytomegalovirus infection. TCRdb re-called the reads with MiXCR, one entry per CDR3 protein. The profile shows fewer than 550,000 distinct CDR3 sequences, approximately 33% of them singletons. The sequenced sample was PBMCs. Receptors originate from a human donor in good health (CMV status not recorded). Some clones in this sample may be carry-over from other donors' samples. The CDR3 runs from the conserved cysteine through the conserved F or W. The order of the fields is CDR3 length, J gene, clone size, D gene, V gene, CDR3 protein, CDR3 DNA. A D gene is named only where the DNA matches it firmly. Size values are once, few and many counts, or a class for expanded clones, and some rows have none.

cdr3_length: 15
j_call: TRBJ2-2
clone_size: few
d_call: TRBD2
v_call: TRBV6-1
cdr3_aa: CASSHERGVGGELFF
cdr3_nt: TGTGCCAGCAGTCACGAGCGGGGGGTCGGCGGGGAGCTGTTTTTT

cdr3_length: 11
j_call: TRBJ2-3
clone_size: -
d_call: -
v_call: TRBV5-1
cdr3_aa: CASNVGDTQYF
cdr3_nt: TGCGCCAGCAATGTGGGCGATACGCAGTATTTT

cdr3_length: 13
j_call: TRBJ1-1
clone_size: -
d_call: -
v_call: TRBV29-1
cdr3_aa: CSVVRTANTEAFF
cdr3_nt: TGCAGCGTTGTACGGACAGCGAACACTGAAGCTTTCTTT

cdr3_length: 14
j_call: TRBJ2-7
clone_size: few
d_call: -
v_call: TRBV4-1
cdr3_aa: CASSQEPRSYEQYF
cdr3_nt: TGCGCCAGCAGCCAAGAGCCTAGATCCTACGAGCAGTACTTC

cdr3_length: 17
j_call: TRBJ2-5
clone_size: few
d_call: -
v_call: TRBV7-9
cdr3_aa: CASSYGTAIERVETQYF
cdr3_nt: TGTGCCAGCAGCTATGGGACAGCGATCGAGCGGGTTGAGACCCAGTACTTC

cdr3_length: 15
j_call: TRBJ2-3
clone_size: many
d_call: TRBD2
v_call: TRBV12-3/TRBV12-4
cdr3_aa: CASNLLAGGTDTQYF
cdr3_nt: TGTGCCAGCAACCTACTAGCGGGGGGCACAGATACGCAGTATTTT

cdr3_length: 13
j_call: TRBJ2-3
clone_size: few
d_call: -
v_call: TRBV7-6
cdr3_aa: CASSLATTDTQYF
cdr3_nt: TGTGCCAGCAGCTTAGCCACCACAGATACGCAGTATTTT

cdr3_length: 16
j_call: TRBJ2-2
clone_size: -
d_call: TRBD2
v_call: TRBV7-7
cdr3_aa: CASSAAPGLNTGELFF
cdr3_nt: TGTGCTAGCAGCGCCGCCCCGGGACTAAACACCGGGGAGCTGTTTTTT

cdr3_length: 17
j_call: TRBJ2-6
clone_size: many
d_call: TRBD1
v_call: TRBV12-3/TRBV12-4
cdr3_aa: CASSTRTGGTGANVLTF
cdr3_nt: TGTGCCAGCAGTACCCGGACAGGGGGGACTGGGGCCAACGTCCTGACTTTC

cdr3_length: 15
j_call: TRBJ1-1
clone_size: -
d_call: -
v_call: TRBV7-2
cdr3_aa: CASSSETGRRTEAFF
cdr3_nt: TGTGCCAGCAGCTCAGAGACAGGACGAAGGACTGAAGCTTTCTTT

cdr3_length: 13
j_call: TRBJ1-2
clone_size: many
d_call: -
v_call: TRBV19
cdr3_aa: CASSIMAGEGYTF
cdr3_nt: TGTGCCAGTAGTATCATGGCAGGGGAAGGCTACACCTTC

cdr3_length: 14
j_call: TRBJ2-7
clone_size: many
d_call: -
v_call: TRBV6-1
cdr3_aa: CASSLTRDSYEQYF
cdr3_nt: TGTGCCAGCAGTCTAACCCGTGATTCCTACGAGCAGTACTTC

cdr3_length: 15
j_call: TRBJ2-7
clone_size: -
d_call: TRBD1
v_call: TRBV12-3/TRBV12-4
cdr3_aa: CASSLGTGPSYEQYF
cdr3_nt: TGTGCCAGCAGTTTAGGGACAGGGCCCTCCTACGAGCAGTACTTC

cdr3_length: 13
j_call: TRBJ2-2
clone_size: -
d_call: -
v_call: TRBV30
cdr3_aa: CAGLGVSTGELFF
cdr3_nt: TGCGCCGGCCTGGGAGTGAGCACCGGGGAGCTGTTTTTT

cdr3_length: 12
j_call: TRBJ2-5
clone_size: many
d_call: -
v_call: TRBV7-2
cdr3_aa: CASSTTLETQYF
cdr3_nt: TGTGCCAGCAGCACTACCTTGGAGACCCAGTACTTC

cdr3_length: 19
j_call: TRBJ2-6
clone_size: few
d_call: TRBD2
v_call: TRBV7-2
cdr3_aa: CASLLGAGGPVSGANVLTF
cdr3_nt: TGTGCCAGCCTCTTGGGGGCGGGGGGCCCCGTCTCTGGGGCCAACGTCCTGACTTTC

cdr3_length: 17
j_call: TRBJ2-2
clone_size: few
d_call: TRBD2
v_call: TRBV7-8
cdr3_aa: CASSLVGSGGDTGELFF
cdr3_nt: TGTGCCAGCAGCTTAGTTGGTAGCGGGGGGGACACCGGGGAGCTGTTTTTT

cdr3_length: 15
j_call: TRBJ2-3
clone_size: many
d_call: -
v_call: TRBV7-9
cdr3_aa: CASSSPGTTLDTQYF
cdr3_nt: TGTGCCAGCAGCTCCCCCGGGACAACATTAGATACGCAGTATTTT

cdr3_length: 16
j_call: TRBJ1-2
clone_size: -
d_call: -
v_call: TRBV4-1
cdr3_aa: CASSQDAPLGSRGYTF
cdr3_nt: TGCGCCAGCAGCCAAGATGCCCCCTTGGGGAGTCGGGGCTACACCTTC

cdr3_length: 13
j_call: TRBJ2-2
clone_size: -
d_call: -
v_call: TRBV6-1
cdr3_aa: CASSERGAGELFF
cdr3_nt: TGTGCCAGCAGTGAACGAGGAGCCGGGGAGCTGTTTTTT

cdr3_length: 13
j_call: TRBJ1-4
clone_size: few
d_call: -
v_call: TRBV18
cdr3_aa: CASSPGAAEKLFF
cdr3_nt: TGTGCCAGCTCACCAGGGGCTGCTGAAAAACTGTTTTTT

cdr3_length: 16
j_call: TRBJ2-2
clone_size: many
d_call: TRBD2
v_call: TRBV3-1
cdr3_aa: CASSPGGGDNTGELFF
cdr3_nt: TGTGCCAGCAGCCCGGGCGGGGGTGATAACACCGGGGAGCTGTTTTTT

cdr3_length: 18
j_call: TRBJ2-5
clone_size: -
d_call: TRBD2
v_call: TRBV28
cdr3_aa: CASSLTPGLAGGPETQYF
cdr3_nt: TGTGCCAGCAGTCTTACTCCGGGACTAGCGGGGGGGCCGGAGACCCAGTACTTC

cdr3_length: 15
j_call: TRBJ2-7
clone_size: -
d_call: -
v_call: TRBV5-5
cdr3_aa: CASSPQQGANYEQYF
cdr3_nt: TGTGCCAGCAGCCCCCAGCAGGGCGCCAACTACGAGCAGTACTTC

cdr3_length: 14
j_call: TRBJ2-3
clone_size: few
d_call: -
v_call: TRBV9
cdr3_aa: CASSRDLSTDTQYF
cdr3_nt: TGTGCCAGCAGCCGGGACCTTAGCACAGATACGCAGTATTTT

cdr3_length: 14
j_call: TRBJ2-7
clone_size: few
d_call: TRBD2
v_call: TRBV12-3/TRBV12-4
cdr3_aa: CASSSGTSGYEQYF
cdr3_nt: TGTGCCAGCAGTTCAGGGACTAGCGGGTACGAGCAGTACTTC

cdr3_length: 15
j_call: TRBJ2-5
clone_size: few
d_call: TRBD1
v_call: TRBV6-6
cdr3_aa: CASSGQTGDQETQYF
cdr3_nt: TGTGCCAGCAGTGGACAAACAGGGGACCAAGAGACCCAGTACTTC

cdr3_length: 16
j_call: TRBJ2-1
clone_size: few
d_call: -
v_call: TRBV11-2
cdr3_aa: CASSRGRGAKGDEQFF
cdr3_nt: TGTGCCAGCAGCCGCGGACGGGGGGCAAAGGGCGATGAGCAGTTCTTC

cdr3_length: 16
j_call: TRBJ1-4
clone_size: few
d_call: -
v_call: TRBV7-9
cdr3_aa: CASSYLAGTTNEKLFF
cdr3_nt: TGTGCCAGCAGCTACCTTGCCGGGACAACTAATGAAAAACTGTTTTTT

cdr3_length: 16
j_call: TRBJ2-5
clone_size: many
d_call: -
v_call: TRBV28
cdr3_aa: CASSLVRRGGVETQYF
cdr3_nt: TGTGCCAGCAGTTTAGTTCGGCGGGGCGGAGTGGAGACCCAGTACTTC

cdr3_length: 15
j_call: TRBJ1-4
clone_size: -
d_call: -
v_call: TRBV29-1
cdr3_aa: CSVEEMVGPNEKLFF
cdr3_nt: TGCAGCGTTGAAGAAATGGTGGGGCCTAATGAAAAACTGTTTTTT

cdr3_length: 12
j_call: TRBJ1-6
clone_size: -
d_call: -
v_call: TRBV6-5
cdr3_aa: CASRTPDSPLHF
cdr3_nt: TGTGCCAGCAGGACCCCGGATTCACCCCTCCACTTT

cdr3_length: 14
j_call: TRBJ1-1
clone_size: -
d_call: -
v_call: TRBV4-2
cdr3_aa: CASSQDRDSGSAFF
cdr3_nt: TGTGCCAGCAGCCAAGATCGGGACTCCGGGTCGGCTTTCTTT

cdr3_length: 14
j_call: TRBJ2-1
clone_size: few
d_call: -
v_call: TRBV12-3/TRBV12-4
cdr3_aa: CASSGGAGYNEQFF
cdr3_nt: TGTGCCAGCAGTGGCGGAGCGGGCTACAATGAGCAGTTCTTC

cdr3_length: 15
j_call: TRBJ1-4
clone_size: -
d_call: TRBD1
v_call: TRBV5-1
cdr3_aa: CASSLETGGIEKLFF
cdr3_nt: TGCGCCAGCAGCTTGGAGACAGGGGGTATCGAAAAACTGTTTTTT

cdr3_length: 15
j_call: TRBJ1-6
clone_size: once
d_call: TRBD1
v_call: TRBV27
cdr3_aa: CASSPGTGGGFLLHF
cdr3_nt: TGTGCCAGCAGTCCAGGGACAGGGGGAGGATTTCTCCTCCACTTT

cdr3_length: 14
j_call: TRBJ2-7
clone_size: many
d_call: -
v_call: TRBV12-3/TRBV12-4
cdr3_aa: CASSLGSFSLEQYF
cdr3_nt: TGTGCCAGCAGTTTAGGGTCTTTTTCTCTCGAGCAGTACTTC

cdr3_length: 15
j_call: TRBJ2-7
clone_size: few
d_call: -
v_call: TRBV6-5
cdr3_aa: CASRPTGRPSYEQYF
cdr3_nt: TGTGCCAGCAGACCCACAGGGCGCCCTTCCTACGAGCAGTACTTC

cdr3_length: 14
j_call: TRBJ2-7
clone_size: few
d_call: -
v_call: TRBV28
cdr3_aa: CASKRMDSSYEQYF
cdr3_nt: TGTGCCAGCAAAAGAATGGACAGTTCCTACGAGCAGTACTTC

cdr3_length: 15
j_call: TRBJ2-3
clone_size: -
d_call: -
v_call: TRBV7-6
cdr3_aa: CASSLEAETTDTQYF
cdr3_nt: TGTGCCAGCAGCTTAGAAGCGGAGACCACAGATACGCAGTATTTT

cdr3_length: 14
j_call: TRBJ1-3
clone_size: -
d_call: -
v_call: TRBV9
cdr3_aa: CASSVVDSGNTIYF
cdr3_nt: TGTGCCAGCAGCGTAGTTGATAGTGGAAACACCATATATTTT

cdr3_length: 14
j_call: TRBJ2-7
clone_size: -
d_call: TRBD1
v_call: TRBV19
cdr3_aa: CASSIGTGADEQYF
cdr3_nt: TGTGCCAGTAGTATAGGGACAGGGGCGGACGAGCAGTACTTC

cdr3_length: 14
j_call: TRBJ1-6
clone_size: -
d_call: -
v_call: TRBV2
cdr3_aa: CASSELGDNSPLHF
cdr3_nt: TGTGCCAGCAGTGAACTTGGAGATAATTCACCCCTCCACTTT